This T cell receptor (beta chain) was captured in a study of T-cell reconstitution after alpha-beta-depleted transplantation in children. Construction of the TCRbeta library involved unique molecular identifiers. Via MiXCR, TCRdb re-called the PCR reads, giving one row per CDR3 protein. The sample yields 640,000 or so distinct CDR3 sequences, approximately 17% seen once. The CDR3 is 17 amino acids. CDR1 SGHRS and CDR2 YFSETQ come from the germline V gene. V shed 3 bases, J shed 1 base, and the junction held 8 bases outside the gene matches. The input for sequencing was PBMCs from the stem cell graft donor, taken from the stem cell graft. The sequence was collected from a human donor who donated a stem cell graft to a child with acute myeloid leukemia. V usage is TRBV5-1 and J usage is TRBJ1-1; TRBD1 agrees at 11 bases. The CDR3 coding sequence is TGCGCCAGCAGCTCCGGACAGGGGGCCTTCAGGAACACTGAAGCTTTCTTT. Its protein product is CASSSGQGAFRNTEAFF.